The TCR beta chain under discussion was sequenced for a study of early T cells in non-severe SARS-CoV-2 infection. TCRdb processed the 5' RACE reads anew with MiXCR; each CDR3 protein has one entry. The sample contains 20,000 to 25,000 distinct CDR3 sequences, roughly 4% of which appear only once. The CDR3 extends over 17 amino acids. Trimming left V 4 bases short and J 0 bases short, with 16 bases between. In germline, CDR1 is KGHSH, CDR2 LQKENI. This clonotype counts as medium-sized. The clonotype originates from an adult who was a healthcare worker with PCR-confirmed SARS-CoV-2 infection or an uninfected control (not recorded which). What was sequenced was whole blood. The rearrangement links TRBV18 to TRBJ1-5; no firm D call. CDR3 sequence: CASSHARTEYSNQPQHF. DNA for the CDR3: TGTGCCAGCTCACATGCGCGGACCGAGTATAGCAATCAGCCCCAGCATTTT.